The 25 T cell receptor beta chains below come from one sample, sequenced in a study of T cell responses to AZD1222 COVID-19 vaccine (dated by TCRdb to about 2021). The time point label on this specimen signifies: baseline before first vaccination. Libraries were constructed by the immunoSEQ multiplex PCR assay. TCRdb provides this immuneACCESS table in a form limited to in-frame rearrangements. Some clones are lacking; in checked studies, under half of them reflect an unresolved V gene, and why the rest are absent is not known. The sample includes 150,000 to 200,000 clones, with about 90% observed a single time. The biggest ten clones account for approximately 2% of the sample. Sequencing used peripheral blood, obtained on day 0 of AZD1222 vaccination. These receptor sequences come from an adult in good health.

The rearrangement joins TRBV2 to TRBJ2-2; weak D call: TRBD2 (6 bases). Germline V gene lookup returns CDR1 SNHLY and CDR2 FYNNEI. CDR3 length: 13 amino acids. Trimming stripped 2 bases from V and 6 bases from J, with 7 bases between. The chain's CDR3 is CASSEWEAGELFF. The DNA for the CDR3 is TGTGCCAGCAGTGAATGGGAGGCCGGGGAGCTGTTTTTT. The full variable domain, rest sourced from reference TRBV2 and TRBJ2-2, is EPEVTQTPSHQVTQMGQEVILRCVPISNHLYFYWYRQILGQKVEFLVSFYNNEISEKSEIFDDQFSVERPDGSNFTLKIRSTKLEDSAMYFCASSEWEAGELFFGEGSRLTVL.

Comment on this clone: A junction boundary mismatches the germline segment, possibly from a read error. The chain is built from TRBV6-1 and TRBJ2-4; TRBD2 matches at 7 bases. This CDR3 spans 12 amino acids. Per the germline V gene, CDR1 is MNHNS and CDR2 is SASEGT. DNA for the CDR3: TGTGCCAGCAGTGAATCAGTCGGGGGGTGGGAGTTC. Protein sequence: CASSESVGGWEF.

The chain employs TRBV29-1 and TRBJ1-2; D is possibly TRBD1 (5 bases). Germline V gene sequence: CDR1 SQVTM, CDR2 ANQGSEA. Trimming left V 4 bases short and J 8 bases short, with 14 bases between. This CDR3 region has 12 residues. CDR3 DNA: TGCAGCGTTGCCGATCAGGGAGACGGCTACACCTTC. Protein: CSVADQGDGYTF.

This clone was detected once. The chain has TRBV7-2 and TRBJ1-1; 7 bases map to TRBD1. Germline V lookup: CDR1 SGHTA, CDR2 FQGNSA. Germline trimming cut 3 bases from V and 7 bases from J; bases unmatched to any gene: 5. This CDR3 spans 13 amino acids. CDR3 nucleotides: TGTGCCAGCAGCTTCGATCCAGGGGGTGAAGCTTTCTTT. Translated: CASSFDPGGEAFF.

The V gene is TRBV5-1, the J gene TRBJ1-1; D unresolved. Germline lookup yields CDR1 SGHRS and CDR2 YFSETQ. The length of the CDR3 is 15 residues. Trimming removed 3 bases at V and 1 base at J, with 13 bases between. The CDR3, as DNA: TGCGCCAGCAGCTCGCCAGAGGTCCCGAACACTGAAGCTTTCTTT. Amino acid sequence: CASSSPEVPNTEAFF.

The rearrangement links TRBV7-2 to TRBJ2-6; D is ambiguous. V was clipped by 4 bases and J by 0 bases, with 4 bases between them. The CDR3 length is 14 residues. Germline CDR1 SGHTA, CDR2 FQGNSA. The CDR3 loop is CASSSRSGANVLTF. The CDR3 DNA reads TGTGCCAGCAGCTCACGCTCTGGGGCCAACGTCCTGACTTTC.

The CDR3 loop is CASGLASNEQFF. CDR3 nucleotides: TGTGCCAGCGGACTAGCGAGCAATGAGCAGTTCTTC. V is TRBV2 and J is TRBJ2-1; 9 positions agree with TRBD2. The ends lost 8 bases at V and 6 bases at J; junction bases unmatched: 2. The germline CDR1 and CDR2 sequences are SNHLY and FYNNEI. The length of the CDR3 is 12 residues.

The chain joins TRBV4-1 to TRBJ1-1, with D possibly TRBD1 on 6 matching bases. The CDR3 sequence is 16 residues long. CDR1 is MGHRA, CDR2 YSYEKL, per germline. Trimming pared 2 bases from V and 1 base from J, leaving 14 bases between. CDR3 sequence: CASSQIQGRGNTEAFF. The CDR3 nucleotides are TGCGCCAGCAGCCAAATACAGGGTCGGGGGAACACTGAAGCTTTCTTT.

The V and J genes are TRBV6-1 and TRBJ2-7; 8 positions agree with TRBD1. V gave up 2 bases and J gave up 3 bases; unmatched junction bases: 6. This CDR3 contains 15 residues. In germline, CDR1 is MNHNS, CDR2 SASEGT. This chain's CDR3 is CASSETGTGLYEQYF. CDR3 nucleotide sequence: TGTGCCAGCAGTGAAACCGGGACAGGACTCTACGAGCAGTACTTC.

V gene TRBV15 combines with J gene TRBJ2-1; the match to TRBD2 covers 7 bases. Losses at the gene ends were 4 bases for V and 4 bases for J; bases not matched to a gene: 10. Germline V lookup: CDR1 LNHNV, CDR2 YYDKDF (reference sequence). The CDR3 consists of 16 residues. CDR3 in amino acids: CATSIGHGGSYNEQFF. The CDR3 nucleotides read TGTGCCACCAGCATTGGCCATGGCGGGAGTTACAATGAGCAGTTCTTC.

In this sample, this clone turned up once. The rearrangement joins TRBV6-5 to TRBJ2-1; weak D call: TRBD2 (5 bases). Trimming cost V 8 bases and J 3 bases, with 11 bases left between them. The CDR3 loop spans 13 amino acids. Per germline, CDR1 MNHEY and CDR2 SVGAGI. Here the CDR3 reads CASPSGIYNEQFF. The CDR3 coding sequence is TGTGCCAGCCCCAGCGGCATCTACAATGAGCAGTTCTTC.

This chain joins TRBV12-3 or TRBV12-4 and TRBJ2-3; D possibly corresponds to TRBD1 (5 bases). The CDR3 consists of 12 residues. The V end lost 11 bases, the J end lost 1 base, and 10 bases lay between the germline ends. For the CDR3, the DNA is TGTGCCGGGGCCTCGGGCACAGATACGCAGTATTTT. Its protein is CAGASGTDTQYF.

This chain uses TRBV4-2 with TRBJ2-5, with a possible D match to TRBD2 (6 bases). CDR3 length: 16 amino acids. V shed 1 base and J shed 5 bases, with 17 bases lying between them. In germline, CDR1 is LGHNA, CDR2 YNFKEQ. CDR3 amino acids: CASSQGGLTQEETQYF. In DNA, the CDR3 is TGTGCCAGCAGCCAAGGGGGACTCACCCAAGAGGAGACCCAGTACTTC.

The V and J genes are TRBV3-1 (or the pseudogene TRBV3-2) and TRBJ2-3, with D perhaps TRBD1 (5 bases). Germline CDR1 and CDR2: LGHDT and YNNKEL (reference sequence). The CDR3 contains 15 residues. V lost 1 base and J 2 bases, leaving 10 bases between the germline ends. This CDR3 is CASSQGHRPTDTQYF. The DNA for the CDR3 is TGTGCCAGCAGCCAAGGTCACAGGCCCACAGATACGCAGTATTTT.

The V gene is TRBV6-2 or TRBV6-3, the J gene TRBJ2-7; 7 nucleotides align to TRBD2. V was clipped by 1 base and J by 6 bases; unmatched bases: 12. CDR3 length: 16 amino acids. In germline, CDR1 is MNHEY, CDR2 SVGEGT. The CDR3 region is CASSYLPPTSLGEQYF. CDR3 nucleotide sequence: TGTGCCAGCAGTTACTTGCCCCCGACTAGCTTGGGCGAGCAGTACTTC.

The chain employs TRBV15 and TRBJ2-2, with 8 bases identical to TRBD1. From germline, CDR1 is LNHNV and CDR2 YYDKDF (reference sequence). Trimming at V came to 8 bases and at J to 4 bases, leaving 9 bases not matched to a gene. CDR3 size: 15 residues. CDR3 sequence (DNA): TGTGCCACCCTCCGGTCGGACAGGGTCACCGGGGAGCTGTTTTTT. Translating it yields CATLRSDRVTGELFF. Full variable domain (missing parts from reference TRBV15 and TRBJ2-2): DAMVIQNPRYQVTQFGKPVTLSCSQTLNHNVMYWYQQKSSQAPKLLFHYYDKDFNNEADTPDNFQSRRPNTSFCFLDIRSPGLGDTAMYLCATLRSDRVTGELFFGEGSRLTVL.

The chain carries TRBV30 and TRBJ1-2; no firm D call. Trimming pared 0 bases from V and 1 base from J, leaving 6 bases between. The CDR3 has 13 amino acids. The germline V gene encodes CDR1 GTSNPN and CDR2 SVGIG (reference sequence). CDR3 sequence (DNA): TGTGCCTGGAGTGTTTCCAGTAACTATGGCTACACCTTC. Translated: CAWSVSSNYGYTF.

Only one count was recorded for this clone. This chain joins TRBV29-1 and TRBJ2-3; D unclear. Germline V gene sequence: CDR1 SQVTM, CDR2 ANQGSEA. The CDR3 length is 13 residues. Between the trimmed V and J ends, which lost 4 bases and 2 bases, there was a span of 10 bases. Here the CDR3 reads CSVVYQDTDTQYF. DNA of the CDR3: TGCAGCGTTGTTTACCAGGACACAGATACGCAGTATTTT.

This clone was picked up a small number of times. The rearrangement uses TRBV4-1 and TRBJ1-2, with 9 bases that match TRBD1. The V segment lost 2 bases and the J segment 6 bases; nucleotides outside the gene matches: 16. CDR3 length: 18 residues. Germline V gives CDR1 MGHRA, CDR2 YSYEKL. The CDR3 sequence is CASSQPLVRDRDSNGYTF. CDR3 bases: TGCGCCAGCAGCCAACCACTGGTCCGGGACAGGGATAGTAATGGCTACACCTTC.

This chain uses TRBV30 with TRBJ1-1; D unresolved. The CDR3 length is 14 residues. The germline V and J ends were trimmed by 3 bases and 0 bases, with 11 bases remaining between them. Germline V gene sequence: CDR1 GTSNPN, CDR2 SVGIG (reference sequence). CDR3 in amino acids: CAWRSGIMNTEAFF. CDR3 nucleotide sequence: TGTGCCTGGAGGTCGGGGATCATGAACACTGAAGCTTTCTTT.

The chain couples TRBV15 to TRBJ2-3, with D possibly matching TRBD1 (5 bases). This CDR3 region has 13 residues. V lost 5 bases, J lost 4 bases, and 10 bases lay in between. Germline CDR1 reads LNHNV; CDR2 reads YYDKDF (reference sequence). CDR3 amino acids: CATSRQKADTQYF. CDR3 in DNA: TGTGCCACCAGCCGACAGAAAGCAGATACGCAGTATTTT.

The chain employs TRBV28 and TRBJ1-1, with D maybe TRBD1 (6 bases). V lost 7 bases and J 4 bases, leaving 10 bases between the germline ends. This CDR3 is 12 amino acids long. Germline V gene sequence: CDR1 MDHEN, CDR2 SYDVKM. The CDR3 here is CASTTQGTEAFF. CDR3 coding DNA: TGTGCCAGCACCACACAGGGCACTGAAGCTTTCTTT.

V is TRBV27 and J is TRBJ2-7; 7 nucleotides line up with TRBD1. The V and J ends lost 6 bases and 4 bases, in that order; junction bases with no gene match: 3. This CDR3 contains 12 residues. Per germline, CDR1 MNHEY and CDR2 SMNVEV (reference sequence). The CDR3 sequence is CASSRDSYEQYF. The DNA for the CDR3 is TGTGCCAGCAGCCGGGACAGTTACGAGCAGTACTTC.

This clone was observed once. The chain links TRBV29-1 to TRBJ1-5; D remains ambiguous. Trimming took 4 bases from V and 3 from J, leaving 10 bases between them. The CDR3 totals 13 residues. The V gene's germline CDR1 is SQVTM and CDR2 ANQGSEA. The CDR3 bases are TGCAGCGTTGTCGCCGGGGACAATCAGCCCCAGCATTTT. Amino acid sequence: CSVVAGDNQPQHF.

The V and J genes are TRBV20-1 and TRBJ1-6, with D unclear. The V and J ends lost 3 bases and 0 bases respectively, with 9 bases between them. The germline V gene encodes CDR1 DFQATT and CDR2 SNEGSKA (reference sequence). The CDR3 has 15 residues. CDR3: CSASAQSSYNSPLHF. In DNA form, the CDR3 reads TGCAGTGCTAGTGCCCAGAGCTCCTATAATTCACCCCTCCACTTT.